Shown below are 13 T cell receptor beta chains from a single sample sequenced in a study of blood T cell repertoires in COVID-19. Assay: immunoSEQ multiplex PCR; the TCRdb copy retains only in-frame clones and omits some. Among more than 300,000 clones listed, around nine tenths were seen once. The sample comprised peripheral blood. The receptors come from a woman younger than 35 who had recovered from COVID-19.

This chain joins TRBV11-3 and TRBJ1-1; D may be TRBD1 (6 bases). Germline V gene sequence: CDR1 SGHNT, CDR2 YENEEA. Deletions cut 3 bases from V and 3 bases from J, with 17 bases between. CDR3 size: 16 residues. The CDR3 loop reads CASSFDLLNRDTEAFF. In nucleotides, the CDR3 is TGTGCCAGCAGCTTCGATCTCCTAAACAGGGACACTGAAGCTTTCTTT.

J is TRBJ2-1 and V is TRBV11-2, with TRBD2 matching over 9 bases. V lost 6 bases, J lost 0 bases, and 3 bases stayed unmatched. This CDR3 has 15 residues. The V gene's germline CDR1 is SGHAT and CDR2 FQNNGV. This chain's CDR3 is CASSDSGSSYNEQFF. CDR3 in DNA: TGTGCCAGCAGTGATAGCGGGAGCTCCTACAATGAGCAGTTCTTC.

This clone was detected once. The rearrangement joins TRBV4-1 to TRBJ2-1, with 14 bases that match TRBD2. This CDR3 is built from 17 residues. Germline V CDR1 and CDR2: MGHRA, YSYEKL. Trimming cost V 4 bases and J 3 bases; bases outside gene matches: 5. CDR3 in DNA: TGCGCCAGCAGCCTGACTAGCGGGAGGGACGACTACAATGAGCAGTTCTTC. Encoded protein: CASSLTSGRDDYNEQFF.

The count of this clone is one. The J gene is TRBJ1-6, the V gene TRBV30; no clear D. Germline CDR1 and CDR2: GTSNPN and SVGIG (reference sequence). V lost 4 bases and J 9 bases, leaving 10 bases between the germline ends. The CDR3 contains 12 residues. CDR3 sequence reads: CAWTSGGSPLHF. CDR3 bases: TGTGCCTGGACCAGTGGAGGTTCACCCCTCCACTTT.

This clone has a single count. V and J are TRBV6-6 and TRBJ2-1; D possibly corresponds to TRBD2 (5 bases). The V gene lost 4 bases and the J gene lost 6 bases, with 7 bases spanning the gap. Per germline, CDR1 MNHNY and CDR2 SVGAGI (reference sequence). The CDR3 has 12 residues. This chain's CDR3 is CASSLSGNEQFF. Here the CDR3 DNA reads TGTGCCAGCAGTTTAAGCGGCAATGAGCAGTTCTTC.

Only a few counts were recorded for this clone. The chain recombines TRBV7-2 with TRBJ2-2; TRBD2 is a possible D gene (6 bases). Trimming took 5 bases from V and 1 from J, leaving 8 bases between them. This CDR3 has 14 residues. CDR1 is SGHTA, CDR2 FQGNSA, per germline. In nucleotides, the CDR3 is TGTGCCAGCAGCAGGGACTGGAACACCGGGGAGCTGTTTTTT. This gives the protein CASSRDWNTGELFF.

This clone was seen once. V is TRBV5-6 and J is TRBJ2-2; 13 bases map to TRBD2. The J segment lost 6 bases and the V segment lost 4 bases, leaving 6 bases of the junction unmatched. This CDR3 has 16 amino acids. Germline CDR1 and CDR2: SGHDT and YYEEEE. The DNA of the CDR3 is TGTGCCAGCAGCCCCTCGGGACTAGCGGGATCCGGGGAGCTGTTTTTT. Its translation is CASSPSGLAGSGELFF. Drawing the rest from reference TRBV5-6 and TRBJ2-2, the complete variable domain is DAGVTQSPTHLIKTRGQQVTLRCSPKSGHDTVSWYQQALGQGPQFIFQYYEEEERQRGNFPDRFSGHQFPNYSSELNVNALLLGDSALYLCASSPSGLAGSGELFFGEGSRLTVL.

The chain joins TRBV3-1 (or the pseudogene TRBV3-2) to TRBJ2-7, with D maybe TRBD2 (5 bases). Trimming took 0 bases from V and 1 from J, leaving 25 bases between them. Looked up from germline, CDR1 is LGHDT and CDR2 is YNNKEL (reference sequence). The CDR3 totals 20 residues. The CDR3 region has the DNA TGTGCCAGCAGCCAAGAGGCTAGCCATAGTTTTGAAGACTTTTCCTACGAGCAGTACGTC. This codes for CASSQEASHSFEDFSYEQYV.

This chain uses TRBV12-5 with TRBJ2-7, with 8 positions matching TRBD2. The CDR3 covers 19 residues. Germline V gene data show CDR1 as LGHNT and CDR2 as FRNRAP. V dropped 2 bases and J dropped 7; count of bases not matched to a gene: 22. CDR3 bases: TGTGCTAGTGGTTTGAAGGACCAGCTTCCTCGGGAGGGTAGAGGGGAGCAGTACGTC. This codes for CASGLKDQLPREGRGEQYV.

The chain carries TRBV6-2 or TRBV6-3 and TRBJ1-4; D gene unclear. Per germline, CDR1 MNHEY and CDR2 SVGEGT. V shed 0 bases and J shed 7 bases, with 9 bases lying between them. This CDR3 has 14 amino acids. The CDR3 is CASSYSTSAEKLFF. The CDR3 bases are TGTGCCAGCAGTTACTCCACCAGCGCTGAAAAACTGTTTTTT.

J is TRBJ1-5 and V is TRBV7-9; D is uncertain. V gave up 1 base and J gave up 0 bases, with 16 bases separating them. The length of the CDR3 is 18 residues. Per the germline V gene, CDR1 is SEHNR and CDR2 is FQNEAQ (reference sequence). CDR3 bases: TGTGCCAGCAGCTTAGGGTCATCAGGAGACTATAGCAATCAGCCCCAGCATTTT. Translation: CASSLGSSGDYSNQPQHF.

This chain joins TRBV27 and TRBJ2-7; TRBD2 matches 15 bases. CDR3 size: 15 residues. The J segment lost 3 bases and the V segment lost 4 bases, leaving 1 base of the junction unmatched. Germline V lookup: CDR1 MNHEY, CDR2 SMNVEV (reference sequence). This CDR3 is CASSSGLAGGYEQYV. CDR3 nucleotides: TGTGCCAGCAGTTCGGGACTAGCGGGAGGCTACGAGCAGTACGTC.

The chain carries TRBV6-2 or TRBV6-3 and TRBJ2-2; 8 bases fit TRBD2. The CDR3 runs to 18 residues. Germline CDR1 and CDR2: MNHEY and SVGEGT. Trimming removed 2 bases from V and 5 bases from J; junction bases left unmatched: 13. CDR3 nucleotides: TGTGCCAGCAGTTACGACTCTAGGGCTAGCGGGCATACCGGGGAGCTGTTTTTT. As protein: CASSYDSRASGHTGELFF.